This TCR beta chain emerged from a study of shared clonotypes between healthy human individuals. Across the study: Three plates each covered CD4 naive and memory; CD8 naive two, CD8 memory one.

The data were produced by immunoSEQ multiplex PCR, yet TCRdb's version contains in-frame clones alone and is incomplete. Among roughly 2.6 million clones listed, around nine tenths were seen once. Trimming removed 4 bases from V and 4 bases from J; junction bases left unmatched: 8. CDR3 size: 15 residues. Germline-derived CDR1 and CDR2 are SGHNT and YYREEE (reference sequence). This TCR derives from a man between 18 and 29 years old in good health. This sequence joins TRBV5-4 and TRBJ1-2, with 9 bases aligning to TRBD1. Source material: naive CD4+ T cells sorted from blood. Stated subset: CD45RA+ positively selected. CDR3 DNA sequence: TGTGCCAGCAGCGAGAGCACAGGGGGCCTCTATGGCTACACCTTC. This gives the protein CASSESTGGLYGYTF.